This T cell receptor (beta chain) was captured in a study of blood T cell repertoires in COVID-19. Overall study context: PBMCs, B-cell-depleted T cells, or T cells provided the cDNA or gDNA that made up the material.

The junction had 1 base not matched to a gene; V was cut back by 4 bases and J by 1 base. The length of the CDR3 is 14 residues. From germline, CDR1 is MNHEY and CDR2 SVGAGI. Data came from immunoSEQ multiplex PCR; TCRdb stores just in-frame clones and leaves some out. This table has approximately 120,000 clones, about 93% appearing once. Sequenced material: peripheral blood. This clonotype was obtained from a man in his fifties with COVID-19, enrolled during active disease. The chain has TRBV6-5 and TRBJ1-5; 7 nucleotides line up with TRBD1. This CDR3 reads CASSWDSSNQPQHF. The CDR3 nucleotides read TGTGCCAGCAGTTGGGACAGCAGCAATCAGCCCCAGCATTTT.